One and the same sample provided the 3 T cell receptor beta chains below, sequenced in a study of shared clonotypes between healthy human individuals. The protocol was immunoSEQ multiplex PCR, while the TCRdb copy is restricted to in-frame clones and leaves out a portion. This sample has about 1 million clones; under 80% occur once, and the top ten carry roughly 1.5%. Sequenced input: memory CD4+ T cells sorted from blood. Documented subset: CD45RA-negative fraction. The receptors originated from a man between 18 and 29 years old in good health.

The rearrangement uses TRBV10-3 and TRBJ2-3; D possibly uses TRBD1 or TRBD2 (5 bases each). The CDR3 has 14 residues. Germline V gives CDR1 ENHRY, CDR2 SYGVKD. The V end lost 6 bases, the J end lost 3 bases, and 13 bases lay between the germline ends. CDR3 residues: CAIRTGTETDTQYF. In nucleotides, the CDR3 is TGTGCCATCAGAACCGGGACGGAGACAGATACGCAGTATTTT.

This clone came up a few times. The chain uses TRBV28 and TRBJ2-1, with TRBD2 matching 9 bases. Germline values: CDR1 MDHEN, CDR2 SYDVKM. The junction had 11 bases not matched to a gene; V was cut back by 6 bases and J by 5 bases. The length of the CDR3 is 16 residues. CDR3 in amino acids: CASSPWGLAGNNEQFF. As DNA, the CDR3 is TGTGCCAGCAGCCCCTGGGGGCTAGCGGGGAACAATGAGCAGTTCTTC. The whole variable domain, remainder taken from reference TRBV28 and TRBJ2-1, is DVKVTQSSRYLVKRTGEKVFLECVQDMDHENMFWYRQDPGLGLRLIYFSYDVKMKEKGDIPEGYSVSREKKERFSLILESASTNQTSMYLCASSPWGLAGNNEQFFGPGTRLTVL.

The chain uses TRBV5-1 and TRBJ2-5; TRBD2 matches 9 bases. Germline-derived CDR1 and CDR2 are SGHRS and YFSETQ. The J segment lost 1 base and the V segment lost 3 bases, leaving 4 bases of the junction unmatched. The CDR3 length is 15 residues. Here the CDR3 reads CASSSLAGSQETQYF. In nucleotides, the CDR3 is TGCGCCAGCAGCTCGCTAGCGGGGTCCCAAGAGACCCAGTACTTC.